A selection of T cell receptor beta chains follows, all from one sample in a study of graft-versus-host responses after intestinal transplantation. Some clones are missing from TCRdb's copy, which holds only in-frame ones; the method was immunoSEQ multiplex PCR. Among roughly 64,000 clones, roughly 90% were seen once, and the ten largest hold 1.7%. No cognate antigen is known for these TCRs. The material sequenced was unstimulated CD8+ T cells sorted from spleen or lymph node cells, taken before transplant. The receptors originated from a human donor who was the organ donor for an intestinal transplant. The CDR3 runs from the conserved cysteine through the conserved F or W. Fields, in order: V gene, J gene, clone size, D gene, CDR3 length, CDR3 DNA, CDR3 protein. The D gene is left open where the match is weak. The size of a clone is reported for some rows only, either as once, few or many, or as a class for expanded clones.

V: TRBV28; J: TRBJ1-1; size: -; D: -; length: 15; DNA: TGTGCCAGCAGTTTACAAACAGGGTTGGACACTGAAGCTTTCTTT; CDR3: CASSLQTGLDTEAFF
V: TRBV4-3; J: TRBJ2-6; size: -; D: -; length: 16; DNA: TGCGCCAGCAGCCCCCTAGGGGGCTCTGGGGCCAACGTCCTGACTTTC; CDR3: CASSPLGGSGANVLTF
V: TRBV5-6; J: TRBJ2-1; size: -; D: -; length: 16; DNA: TGTGCCAGCAGCTTGGGGGTCCGGGTTAGCTACAATGAGCAGTTCTTC; CDR3: CASSLGVRVSYNEQFF
V: TRBV6-5; J: TRBJ2-7; size: -; D: -; length: 13; DNA: TGTGCCAGCAGCCGAGGACTCTTCTACGAGCAGTACTTC; CDR3: CASSRGLFYEQYF
V: TRBV2; J: TRBJ2-7; size: -; D: TRBD1; length: 14; DNA: TGTGCCAGCAGGGAGGACAGGGGTAGGTACGAGCAGTACTTC; CDR3: CASREDRGRYEQYF
V: TRBV4-1; J: TRBJ2-1; size: -; D: -; length: 14; DNA: TGCGCCAGCAGCCAAGACTCTTCCTACAATGAGCAGTTCTTC; CDR3: CASSQDSSYNEQFF
V: TRBV5-5; J: TRBJ2-7; size: -; D: TRBD2; length: 17; DNA: TGTGCCAGCAGCTTGGCCCGTGGAAGGACTAGCGCTTACGAGCAGTACTTC; CDR3: CASSLARGRTSAYEQYF
V: TRBV6-6; J: TRBJ2-7; size: -; D: TRBD2; length: 15; DNA: TGTGCCAGCAGTTACCTTAGCGGGAGCCCCTACGAGCAGTACTTC; CDR3: CASSYLSGSPYEQYF
V: TRBV29-1; J: TRBJ2-2; size: -; D: TRBD2; length: 16; DNA: TGCAGCGCCCAGACTAGCGGGATAATAGACACCGGGGAGCTGTTTTTT; CDR3: CSAQTSGIIDTGELFF
V: TRBV27; J: TRBJ2-3; size: -; D: -; length: 14; DNA: TGTGCCAGCACCACCTATGAGGGGGCAGATACGCAGTATTTT; CDR3: CASTTYEGADTQYF
V: TRBV15; J: TRBJ1-4; size: -; D: -; length: 15; DNA: TGTGCCACCAGGTCAAGACAGGCAACTAATGAAAAACTGTTTTTT; CDR3: CATRSRQATNEKLFF
V: TRBV19; J: TRBJ1-5; size: -; D: -; length: 16; DNA: TGTGCCAGTAGTGCCGATTCAGGGAAGCTGGCACAGCCCCAGCATTTT; CDR3: CASSADSGKLAQPQHF
V: TRBV11-1; J: TRBJ1-1; size: once; D: TRBD1; length: 14; DNA: TGTGCCAGCAGCTCTTCACAGGGGTGGACTGAAGCTTTCTTT; CDR3: CASSSSQGWTEAFF
V: TRBV4-3; J: TRBJ2-7; size: -; D: TRBD1; length: 14; DNA: TGCGCCAGCAGCCCGGGGACAGGGTCCTACGAGCAGTACTTC; CDR3: CASSPGTGSYEQYF
V: TRBV9; J: TRBJ1-2; size: -; D: TRBD1; length: 15; DNA: TGTGCCAGCAGCCCGGGACAGGGCCACAACTATGGCTACACCTTC; CDR3: CASSPGQGHNYGYTF
V: TRBV19; J: TRBJ1-2; size: -; D: TRBD1; length: 15; DNA: TGTGCCAGTAGTATATTGGGGACAGGGGGAAATGGCTACACCTTC; CDR3: CASSILGTGGNGYTF
V: TRBV11-2; J: TRBJ2-4; size: -; D: TRBD1; length: 17; DNA: TGTGCCAGCAGCCTAAATTACGGACAGGGCGGCAAAAACATTCAGTACTTC; CDR3: CASSLNYGQGGKNIQYF
V: TRBV7-6; J: TRBJ2-1; size: -; D: -; length: 20; DNA: TGTGCCAGCAGCTTAGGGACAACAGGGCTTACCGGAGGATCCTACAATGAGCAGTTCTTC; CDR3: CASSLGTTGLTGGSYNEQFF
V: TRBV9; J: TRBJ1-5; size: -; D: -; length: 14; DNA: TGTGCCAGCAGCATCACAGGTTCCAATCAGCCCCAGCATTTT; CDR3: CASSITGSNQPQHF
V: TRBV28; J: TRBJ2-7; size: -; D: TRBD2; length: 17; DNA: TGTGCCAGCAGTCCTACCTCCGGGACTAGTCCGCCCTACGAGCAGTACTTC; CDR3: CASSPTSGTSPPYEQYF